This TCR beta chain was identified during a study of T cell responses to AZD1222 COVID-19 vaccine. Study conclusions and caveats: Repertoires in all cases were sampled only once the peak T cell response had passed. The donor group comprised mostly white British people and more females; the analysis possibly underestimated clonal diversity. Of the AZD1222 recipients, only 5 to 7 were seropositive at baseline. Close to half of spike-specific TCRs reportedly recognize unmutated variant regions.

The protocol was immunoSEQ multiplex PCR, while the TCRdb copy is restricted to in-frame clones and leaves out a portion. In the table there are roughly 160,000 clones, around nine tenths of which are singletons. The CDR3 contains 15 residues. The V gene lost 8 bases and the J gene lost 6 bases, with 19 bases spanning the gap. Germline V gives CDR1 SNHLY, CDR2 FYNNEI. To note about this clone: Antigen: not known.

The chain couples TRBV2 to TRBJ2-2; a possible D gene is TRBD2 (5 bases). This specimen consisted of peripheral blood, obtained on day 0 of AZD1222 vaccination. This TCR derives from an adult in good health. The DNA of the CDR3 is TGTGCCAGCGATTCATGGCAGGAGGCTCCCGGGGAGCTGTTTTTT. It is translated as CASDSWQEAPGELFF.